This passage covers 23 T cell receptor beta chains from one sample sequenced in a study of blood T cell repertoires in COVID-19. Here immunoSEQ multiplex PCR was the method, and the copy in TCRdb shows in-frame clones only, minus some. The sample consists of approximately 80,000 clones, over 70% of them appearing once. Sequencing was performed on peripheral blood. The receptors stem from a man aged 45-60 years with active or convalescent COVID-19.

DNA of the CDR3: TGTGCCAGCAGTTTCAGGGAGGGCACAGATACGCAGTATTTT. Protein product: CASSFREGTDTQYF. The genes are TRBV2 and TRBJ2-3, with a possible D match to TRBD2 (6 bases). Deletions cut 5 bases from V and 1 base from J, with 10 bases between. This CDR3 region has 14 residues. Germline lookup yields CDR1 SNHLY and CDR2 FYNNEI.

The sample holds one count of this clone. The V and J genes are TRBV9 and TRBJ2-4, with TRBD1 matching 10 bases. CDR1 is SGDLS and CDR2 is YYNGEE in the germline V gene. CDR3 length: 15 residues. J was trimmed by 8 bases and V by 0 bases; bases with no gene match: 5. The CDR3 DNA sequence: TGTGCCAGCAGCGTAGGAGGGACAGGGGTAGACATTCAGTACTTC. It is translated as CASSVGGTGVDIQYF.

The chain has TRBV9 and TRBJ2-3; 8 bases are shared with TRBD2. The CDR3 is 18 amino acids. The V and J ends lost 0 bases and 2 bases, in that order; junction bases with no gene match: 11. Germline-derived CDR1 and CDR2 are SGDLS and YYNGEE. In nucleotides, the CDR3 is TGTGCCAGCAGCGTAGGTGGCGGGGGGAACCAGCCCACAGATACGCAGTATTTT. It yields the protein CASSVGGGGNQPTDTQYF.

The chain's CDR3 is CASSSRGGLSQPQHF. Here the CDR3 DNA reads TGTGCCAGTAGTTCCCGGGGAGGGCTCAGTCAGCCCCAGCATTTT. The chain couples TRBV19 to TRBJ1-5; no clear D gene. The length of the CDR3 is 15 residues. Between the trimmed V and J ends, which lost 5 bases and 6 bases, there was a span of 17 bases. Per the germline V gene, CDR1 is LNHDA and CDR2 is SQIVND (reference sequence).

The chain employs TRBV3-1 (or the pseudogene TRBV3-2) and TRBJ1-6, with D unclear. V was shortened by 3 bases and J by 9 bases, with 24 bases between the two germline ends. Per germline, CDR1 LGHDT and CDR2 YNNKEL (reference sequence). The CDR3 runs to 18 residues. CDR3 DNA: TGTGCCAGCAGCCAGGTACCCCCACCTATCGCAACCCTTTCACCCCTCCACTTT. Translation gives CASSQVPPPIATLSPLHF.

The chain is built from TRBV5-1 and TRBJ2-7, with D possibly being TRBD1 (6 bases). CDR3 size: 14 residues. V dropped 3 bases and J dropped 3 bases, with 13 bases sitting between them. The germline V gene encodes CDR1 SGHRS and CDR2 YFSETQ. The CDR3 here is CASSSTGMNYEQYF. The CDR3 DNA reads TGCGCCAGCAGCTCAACAGGGATGAACTACGAGCAGTACTTC.

This clone was counted once. This rearrangement joins TRBV20-1 to TRBJ1-2, with unresolved D. Germline assignment: CDR1 DFQATT and CDR2 SNEGSKA (reference sequence). Trimming left V 7 bases short and J 8 bases short, with 11 bases between. This CDR3 comprises 10 residues. The CDR3 protein is CSVFGGGYTF. CDR3 nucleotides: TGCAGTGTATTCGGCGGAGGCTACACCTTC.

The chain joins TRBV9 to TRBJ1-5, with D maybe TRBD1 (5 bases). Germline V gene lookup returns CDR1 SGDLS and CDR2 YYNGEE. The length of the CDR3 is 15 residues. Trimming took 3 bases from V and 5 from J, leaving 15 bases between them. In nucleotides, the CDR3 is TGTGCCAGCAGCGCGGACGGGGGACGGGATCAGCCCCAGCATTTT. This codes for CASSADGGRDQPQHF.

The chain uses TRBV5-1 and TRBJ2-3; 7 positions agree with TRBD1. The CDR3 length is 17 residues. The V segment lost 0 bases and the J segment 0 bases; nucleotides outside the gene matches: 7. Germline V lookup: CDR1 SGHRS, CDR2 YFSETQ. The CDR3 sequence is CASSLARDSLSTDTQYF. CDR3 nucleotides: TGCGCCAGCAGCTTGGCCAGGGACAGCCTCAGCACAGATACGCAGTATTTT.

The chain has TRBV12-3 or TRBV12-4 and TRBJ2-3; D perhaps matches TRBD2 (5 bases). The CDR3 covers 13 residues. V was cut by 8 bases and J by 14 bases, with 23 bases left in between. CDR3 in DNA: TGTGCCAGCCGGCTAGCAGGCCCCGGGCATGGGTATTTT. It codes for CASRLAGPGHGYF.

In this sample, this clone turned up many times. J is TRBJ2-1 and V is TRBV6-1; TRBD2 matches at 14 bases. From germline, CDR1 is MNHNS and CDR2 SASEGT. The CDR3 extends over 15 amino acids. V shed 1 base and J 7 bases; nucleotides not matched to a gene: 0. CDR3 coding DNA: TGTGCCAGCAGTGAAGGACTAGCGGGGGGGAATGAGCAGTTCTTC. This codes for CASSEGLAGGNEQFF.

This sequence joins TRBV19 and TRBJ1-5; no clear D gene. V lost 6 bases and J 6 bases, leaving 24 bases between the germline ends. The length of the CDR3 is 17 residues. CDR1 and CDR2 (germline): LNHDA, SQIVND (reference sequence). The CDR3 DNA reads as TGTGCCAGTAGCCTTTGGTTCAGGTCAGGTACTTTTCAGCCCCAGCATTTT. Its translation: CASSLWFRSGTFQPQHF.

This chain links TRBV19 with TRBJ1-2; the D gene is possibly TRBD1 (5 bases). The V gene's germline CDR1 is LNHDA and CDR2 SQIVND (reference sequence). The CDR3 is 15 amino acids. Trimming cost V 1 base and J 6 bases, with 15 bases left between them. CDR3 sequence: CASSIGTGPWDGYTF. The CDR3 region has the DNA TGTGCCAGTAGTATAGGTACAGGCCCCTGGGATGGCTACACCTTC.

There are a few counts of this clone. The chain carries TRBV7-2 and TRBJ2-5, with D possibly TRBD2 on 6 matching bases. This CDR3 is built from 15 residues. V was cut by 1 base and J by 4 bases, with 13 bases left in between. Germline V gives CDR1 SGHTA, CDR2 FQGNSA. The CDR3 DNA sequence: TGTGCCAGCAGCTTAGGAACGCGGGGTATAGAGACCCAGTACTTC. The encoded protein is CASSLGTRGIETQYF.

The J gene is TRBJ2-2, the V gene TRBV10-3, with 9 bases aligning to TRBD1. The trim removed 4 bases at V and 6 bases at J, leaving 6 bases unmatched. CDR1 and CDR2 (germline): ENHRY, SYGVKD. There are 15 residues in the CDR3. The chain's CDR3 is CAISVGQGLSGELFF. The CDR3 DNA follows: TGTGCCATCAGTGTGGGACAGGGCCTCTCCGGGGAGCTGTTTTTT.

The chain couples TRBV6-6 to TRBJ1-2; D may be TRBD1 (5 bases). This CDR3 contains 12 residues. Germline V CDR1 and CDR2: MNHNY, SVGAGI (reference sequence). The V and J ends lost 6 bases and 3 bases respectively, with 8 bases between them. Here the CDR3 reads CASRLGDYGYTF. The CDR3 DNA follows: TGTGCCAGCAGGTTAGGGGACTATGGCTACACCTTC.

This chain joins TRBV2 and TRBJ2-7; maybe TRBD1 (5 bases). CDR3 length: 13 residues. With 0 bases removed from V and 9 bases from J, the gap between germline ends came to 12 bases. Germline V gives CDR1 SNHLY, CDR2 FYNNEI. CDR3 amino acids: CASSEARQGGQYF. The CDR3 bases are TGTGCCAGCAGTGAAGCCCGGCAGGGCGGGCAGTACTTC.

This chain joins TRBV10-2 and TRBJ1-3, with 8 bases matching TRBD1. CDR1 WSHSY and CDR2 SAAADI come from the germline V gene. The CDR3 covers 16 residues. J gave up 2 bases and V 3 bases, and 6 bases lay outside the gene matches. CDR3 nucleotide sequence: TGCGCCAGCAGTGAAGCAGGGGGCGCAGCTGGAAACACCATATATTTT. Encoded protein: CASSEAGGAAGNTIYF.

The chain links TRBV9 to TRBJ2-3, with a possible D match to TRBD2 (6 bases). The CDR3 consists of 15 residues. V gave up 4 bases and J gave up 2 bases, with 14 bases separating them. Germline V gene sequence: CDR1 SGDLS, CDR2 YYNGEE. CDR3 in amino acids: CASSYRTTTTDTQYF. CDR3 in DNA: TGTGCCAGCAGCTACCGGACTACTACCACAGATACGCAGTATTTT.

Comments on this clone: The sample has other DNA sequences that encode this CDR3 too. The V and J genes are TRBV3-1 (or the pseudogene TRBV3-2) and TRBJ2-7; D remains ambiguous. Germline V gene sequence: CDR1 LGHDT, CDR2 YNNKEL (reference sequence). Trimming removed 0 bases from V and 4 bases from J, with 4 bases in between. This CDR3 region has 12 residues. The CDR3 sequence: CASSQDRYEQYF. DNA for the CDR3: TGTGCCAGCAGCCAAGATAGATACGAGCAGTACTTC.

This clone was counted between two and nine times. The same CDR3 is also encoded by other DNA sequences in this sample. The chain combines TRBV12-3 or TRBV12-4 with TRBJ2-5; 7 nucleotides match TRBD2. The CDR3 totals 12 residues. Unmatched junction bases numbered 4, after V lost 5 bases and J lost 7 bases. The CDR3 is CASSPTGGTQYF. CDR3 in DNA: TGTGCCAGCAGTCCAACGGGGGGGACCCAGTACTTC.

This clone was seen once. The gene calls are TRBV7-3 and TRBJ2-3; TRBD2 aligns across 12 bases. The germline V gene has CDR1 SGHTA and CDR2 FQGTGA. The J segment lost 1 base and the V segment lost 6 bases, leaving 20 bases of the junction unmatched. The CDR3 contains 21 residues. DNA of the CDR3: TGTGCCAGCAGTTATAGCCCTCACCTAGCGGGGGGGGCTCCTGGCACAGATACGCAGTATTTT. Protein product: CASSYSPHLAGGAPGTDTQYF.

CDR3 amino acids: CASSQDATGVQPQHF. The CDR3 nucleotides are TGTGCCAGCAGCCAAGATGCGACAGGGGTTCAGCCCCAGCATTTT. This chain uses TRBV3-1 (or the pseudogene TRBV3-2) with TRBJ1-5, with 8 positions matching TRBD1. The CDR3 has 15 residues. The ends lost 0 bases at V and 6 bases at J; junction bases unmatched: 4. Germline CDR1 LGHDT, CDR2 YNNKEL (reference sequence).